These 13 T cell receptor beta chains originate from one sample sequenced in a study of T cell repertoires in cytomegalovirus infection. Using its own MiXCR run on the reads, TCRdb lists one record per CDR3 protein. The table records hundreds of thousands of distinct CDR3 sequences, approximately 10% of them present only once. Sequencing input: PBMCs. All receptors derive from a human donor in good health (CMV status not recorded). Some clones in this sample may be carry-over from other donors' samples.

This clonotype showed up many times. The CDR3 DNA sequence: TGTGCCAGCAGCCCCTGGACAGGGGTTACTCAGCCCCAGCATTTT. It specifies CASSPWTGVTQPQHF. The chain links TRBV7-2 to TRBJ1-5; 9 bases fit TRBD1. The germline V gene has CDR1 SGHTA and CDR2 FQGNSA. This CDR3 is 15 amino acids long. V trimming: 5 bases; J trimming: 6 bases; junction bases outside the gene matches: 8.

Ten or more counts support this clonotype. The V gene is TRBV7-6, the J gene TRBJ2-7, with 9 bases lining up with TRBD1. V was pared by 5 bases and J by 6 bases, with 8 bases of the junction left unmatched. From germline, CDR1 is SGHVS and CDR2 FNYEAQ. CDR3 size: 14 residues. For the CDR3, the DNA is TGTGCCAGCAGCATGGGACAGGGTGGGGTCGAGCAGTACTTC. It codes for CASSMGQGGVEQYF.

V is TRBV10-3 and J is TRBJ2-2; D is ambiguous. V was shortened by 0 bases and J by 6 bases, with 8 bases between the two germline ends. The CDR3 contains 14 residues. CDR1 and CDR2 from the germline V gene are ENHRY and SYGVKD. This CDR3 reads CAISESPGAGELFF. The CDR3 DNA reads TGTGCCATCAGTGAGTCTCCCGGAGCCGGGGAGCTGTTTTTT.

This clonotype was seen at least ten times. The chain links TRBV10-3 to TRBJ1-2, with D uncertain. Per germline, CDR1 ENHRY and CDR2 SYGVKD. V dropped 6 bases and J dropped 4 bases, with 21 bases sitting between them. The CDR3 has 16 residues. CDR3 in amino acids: CAIRPDIYSVGYGYTF. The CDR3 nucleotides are TGTGCCATCAGACCCGATATTTACAGCGTAGGCTATGGCTACACCTTC.

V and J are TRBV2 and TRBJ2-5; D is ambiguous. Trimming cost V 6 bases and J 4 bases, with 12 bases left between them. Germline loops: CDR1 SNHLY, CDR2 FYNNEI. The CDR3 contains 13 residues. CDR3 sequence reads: CASSYTDAETQYF. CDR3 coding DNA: TGTGCCAGCAGCTACACCGACGCAGAGACCCAGTACTTC.

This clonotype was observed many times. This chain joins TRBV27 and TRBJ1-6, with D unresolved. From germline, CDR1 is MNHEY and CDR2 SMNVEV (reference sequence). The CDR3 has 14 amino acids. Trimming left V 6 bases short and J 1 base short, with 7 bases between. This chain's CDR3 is CASRTGSYNSPLHF. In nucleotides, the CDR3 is TGTGCCAGCAGGACGGGGTCCTATAATTCACCCCTCCACTTT.

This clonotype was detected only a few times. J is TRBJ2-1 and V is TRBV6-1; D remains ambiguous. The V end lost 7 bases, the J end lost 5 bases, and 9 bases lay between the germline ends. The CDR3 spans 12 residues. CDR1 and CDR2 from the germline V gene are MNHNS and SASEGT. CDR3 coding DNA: TGTGCCAGCACTGGTCCTCACAATGAGCAGTTCTTC. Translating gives CASTGPHNEQFF.

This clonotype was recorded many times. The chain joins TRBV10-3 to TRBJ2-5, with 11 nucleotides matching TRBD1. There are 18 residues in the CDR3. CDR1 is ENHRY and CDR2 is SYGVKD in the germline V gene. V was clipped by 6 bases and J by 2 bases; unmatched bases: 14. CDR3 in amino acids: CAISSLGTGGSSQETQYF. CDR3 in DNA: TGTGCCATCAGCAGCCTGGGGACAGGGGGATCGTCACAAGAGACCCAGTACTTC.

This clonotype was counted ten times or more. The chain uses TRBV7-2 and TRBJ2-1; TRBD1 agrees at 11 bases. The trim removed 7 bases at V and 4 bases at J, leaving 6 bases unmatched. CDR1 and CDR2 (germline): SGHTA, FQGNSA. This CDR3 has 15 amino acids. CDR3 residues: CASKTGTGGYNEQFF. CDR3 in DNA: TGTGCCAGCAAAACCGGGACAGGGGGATACAATGAGCAGTTCTTC. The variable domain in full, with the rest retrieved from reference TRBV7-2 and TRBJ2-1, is GAGVSQSPSNKVTEKGKDVELRCDPISGHTALYWYRQSLGQGLEFLIYFQGNSAPDKSGLPSDRFSAERTGGSVSTLTIQRTQQEDSAVYLCASKTGTGGYNEQFFGPGTRLTVL.

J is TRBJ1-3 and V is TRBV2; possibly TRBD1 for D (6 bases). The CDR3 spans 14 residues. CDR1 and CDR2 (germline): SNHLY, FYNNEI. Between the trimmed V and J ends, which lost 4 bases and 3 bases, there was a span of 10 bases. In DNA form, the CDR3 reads TGTGCCAGCAGTGGGACAGCGGTTGGAAACACCATATATTTT. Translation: CASSGTAVGNTIYF.

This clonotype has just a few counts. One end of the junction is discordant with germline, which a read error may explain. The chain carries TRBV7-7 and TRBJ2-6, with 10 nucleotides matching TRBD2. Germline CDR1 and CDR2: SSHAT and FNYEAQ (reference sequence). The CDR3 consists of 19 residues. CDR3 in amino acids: CASSLLSSLAGTGANVLTF. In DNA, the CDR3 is TGTGCTAGCAGCCTCCTTTCGTCACTAGCGGGAACCGGGGCCAACGTCCTGACTTTC.

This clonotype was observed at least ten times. The CDR3 DNA sequence: TGTGCCAGCAGCCAGACAGCATACTCTGGAAACACCATATATTTT. Protein: CASSQTAYSGNTIYF. The chain recombines TRBV4-2 with TRBJ1-3; D is possibly TRBD1 (5 bases). This CDR3 spans 15 amino acids. V was cut by 3 bases and J by 0 bases, with 9 bases left in between. CDR1 LGHNA and CDR2 YNFKEQ come from the germline V gene.

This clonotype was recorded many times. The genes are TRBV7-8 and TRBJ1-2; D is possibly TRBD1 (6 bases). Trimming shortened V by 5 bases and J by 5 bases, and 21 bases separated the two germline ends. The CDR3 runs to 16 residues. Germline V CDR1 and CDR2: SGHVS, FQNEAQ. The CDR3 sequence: CASSPPLRDRRYGYTF. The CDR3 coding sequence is TGTGCCAGCAGCCCCCCCTTGCGAGACAGGCGATATGGCTACACCTTC.